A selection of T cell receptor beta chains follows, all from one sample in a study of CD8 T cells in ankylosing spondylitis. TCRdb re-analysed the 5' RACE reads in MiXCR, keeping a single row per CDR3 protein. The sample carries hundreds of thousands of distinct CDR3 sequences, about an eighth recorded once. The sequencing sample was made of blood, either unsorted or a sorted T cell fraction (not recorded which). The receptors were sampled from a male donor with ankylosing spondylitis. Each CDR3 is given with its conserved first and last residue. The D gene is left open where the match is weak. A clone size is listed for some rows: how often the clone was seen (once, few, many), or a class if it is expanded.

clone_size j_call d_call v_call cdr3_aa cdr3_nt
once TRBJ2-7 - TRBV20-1 CSAKGRQQIPYEQYF TGCAGTGCAAAGGGCCGCCAGCAAATTCCCTACGAGCAGTACTTC
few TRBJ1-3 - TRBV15 CATSPNGGFYSGNTIYF TGTGCCACCAGCCCAAACGGGGGCTTTTACTCTGGAAACACCATATATTTT
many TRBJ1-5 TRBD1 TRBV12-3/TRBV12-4 CASSPEEGAQQPQHF TGTGCCAGCAGCCCAGAAGAGGGGGCTCAACAGCCCCAGCATTTT
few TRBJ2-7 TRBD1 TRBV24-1 CATSDSGTGAREQYF TGTGCCACCAGTGACTCCGGGACAGGTGCTCGAGAGCAGTACTTC
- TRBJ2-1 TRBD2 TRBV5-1 CASSLTIAGVYNEQFF TGCGCCAGCAGCTTGACAATAGCGGGAGTATACAATGAGCAGTTCTTC
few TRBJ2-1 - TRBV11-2 CASSLAPRGRSYNEQFF TGTGCCAGCAGCCTGGCACCGAGGGGGAGGTCCTACAATGAGCAGTTCTTC
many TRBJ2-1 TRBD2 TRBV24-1 CATSVRGGGRYNEQFF TGTGCCACCAGTGTACGCGGGGGAGGGCGCTACAATGAGCAGTTCTTC
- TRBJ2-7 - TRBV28 CASTHGASYEQYF TGTGCCAGCACCCACGGGGCTTCCTACGAGCAGTACTTC
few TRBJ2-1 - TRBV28 CASTDIGNEQFF TGTGCCAGCACGGACATAGGCAATGAGCAGTTCTTC
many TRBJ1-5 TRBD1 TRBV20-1 CSARGDRYQPQHF TGCAGTGCTAGAGGGGACAGATATCAGCCCCAGCATTTT
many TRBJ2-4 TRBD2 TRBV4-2 CASSRYSGRDIQYF TGTGCCAGCAGCCGTTATAGCGGGAGGGACATTCAGTACTTC
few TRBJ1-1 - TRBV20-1 CSAIHPARVRTEAFF TGCAGTGCCATCCACCCCGCCAGGGTCAGGACTGAAGCTTTCTTT
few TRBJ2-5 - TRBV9 CASSIRARETQYF TGTGCCAGCAGCATAAGGGCCAGGGAGACCCAGTACTTC
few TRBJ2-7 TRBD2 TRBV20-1 CSSTSGGSREQYF TGCAGTAGTACTAGCGGGGGGTCCCGGGAGCAGTACTTC
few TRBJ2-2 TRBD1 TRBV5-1 CASSRQPGTANTGELFF TGCGCCAGCAGCCGACAACCAGGGACAGCTAACACCGGGGAGCTGTTTTTT
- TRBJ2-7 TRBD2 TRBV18 CASSPPLGLALYEQYF TGTGCCAGCTCACCGCCTCTGGGACTAGCGCTCTACGAGCAGTACTTC
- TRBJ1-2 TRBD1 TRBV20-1 CSAHTGESDGYTF TGCAGTGCGCACACAGGGGAATCAGACGGCTACACCTTC
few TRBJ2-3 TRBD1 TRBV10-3 CAIRSNPGQGTDTQYF TGTGCCATCAGGAGCAACCCAGGACAGGGCACAGATACGCAGTATTTT
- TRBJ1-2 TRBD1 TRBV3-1 CASSQGYRGYGYTF TGTGCCAGCAGCCAAGGTTACAGGGGTTATGGCTACACCTTC
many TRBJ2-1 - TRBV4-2 CASSRGTPGDNEQFF TGTGCCAGCAGCCGCGGGACTCCTGGGGACAATGAGCAGTTCTTC
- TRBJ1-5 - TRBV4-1 CASSQDGIRSGQPQHF TGCGCCAGCAGCCAAGATGGGATAAGGTCTGGGCAGCCCCAGCATTTT
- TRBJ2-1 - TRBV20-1 CSAPPTSSYNEQFF TGCAGTGCTCCTCCCACTAGCTCCTACAATGAGCAGTTCTTC
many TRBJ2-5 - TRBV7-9 CASSLGMRQTQETQYF TGTGCCAGCAGCTTAGGAATGAGACAGACACAAGAGACCCAGTACTTC
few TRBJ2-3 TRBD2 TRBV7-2 CASSPVRTSGGADTQYF TGTGCCAGCAGCCCTGTCCGGACTAGCGGGGGCGCAGATACGCAGTATTTT
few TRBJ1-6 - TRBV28 CASTLGRNSPLHF TGTGCCAGCACCCTAGGGCGGAATTCACCCCTCCACTTT
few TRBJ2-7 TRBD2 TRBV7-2 CASSSYPRDYKGSQYF TGTGCCAGCAGCTCGTACCCCCGGGACTATAAGGGCTCACAGTACTTC
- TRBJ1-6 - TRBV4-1 CASGAQGSSPLHF TGCGCCAGCGGCGCGCAGGGAAGTTCACCCCTCCACTTT
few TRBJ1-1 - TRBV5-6 CASSRAGIPEAFF TGTGCCAGCAGCCGTGCGGGGATCCCCGAAGCTTTCTTT
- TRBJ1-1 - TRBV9 CASSDKKGFSMNTEAFF TGTGCCAGCAGCGATAAAAAGGGCTTCTCAATGAACACTGAAGCTTTCTTT
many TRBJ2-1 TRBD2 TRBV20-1 CSARVRLAGGNEQFF TGCAGTGCTAGAGTTCGACTAGCGGGAGGTAATGAGCAGTTCTTC
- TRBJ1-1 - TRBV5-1 CASSWGGGTPEAFF TGCGCCAGCAGCTGGGGTGGAGGGACCCCTGAAGCTTTCTTT
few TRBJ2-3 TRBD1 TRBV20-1 CSAFTRTGRYTDTQYF TGCAGTGCTTTTACCAGGACAGGGCGATACACAGATACGCAGTATTTT
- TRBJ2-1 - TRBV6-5 CASSYSRDTQGGEQFF TGTGCCAGCAGTTACTCCAGGGACACCCAGGGTGGTGAGCAGTTCTTC
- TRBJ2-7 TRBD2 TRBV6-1 CASSRLAGQRARPYEQYF TGTGCCAGCAGTCGATTAGCGGGCCAACGGGCTAGGCCCTACGAGCAGTACTTC
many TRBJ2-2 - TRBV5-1 CASSYYTGELFF TGTGCCAGCAGCTACTACACCGGGGAGCTGTTTTTT
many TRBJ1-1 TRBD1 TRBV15 CATSRSRTGNTEAFF TGTGCCACCAGCCGTTCCCGGACAGGGAACACTGAAGCTTTCTTT
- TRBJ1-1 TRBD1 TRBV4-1 CASSQAVTGVRLNTEAFF TGCGCCAGCAGCCAAGCGGTAACAGGGGTGAGGTTGAACACTGAAGCTTTCTTT
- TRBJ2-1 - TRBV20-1 CSAPLTRPGLGEQFF TGCAGTGCTCCTCTAACTAGACCCGGGTTAGGTGAGCAGTTCTTC
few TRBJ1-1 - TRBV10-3 CAISEQQNTEAFF TGTGCCATCAGTGAACAGCAGAACACTGAAGCTTTCTTT
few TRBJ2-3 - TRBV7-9 CAVTRRGGGTDTQYF TGTGCCGTCACACGGAGGGGTGGAGGCACAGATACGCAGTATTTT
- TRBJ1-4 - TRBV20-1 CSARRRTDYEKLFF TGCAGTGCTAGGAGGCGGACGGATTATGAAAAACTGTTTTTT
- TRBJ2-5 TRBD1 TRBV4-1 CASSQRTGRQETQYF TGCGCCAGCAGCCAGAGGACAGGACGTCAAGAGACCCAGTACTTC
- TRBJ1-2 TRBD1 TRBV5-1 CASSRGQGASGYTF TGCGCCAGCAGCAGGGGACAGGGTGCGAGCGGCTACACCTTC
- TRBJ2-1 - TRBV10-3 CAISEGGLADNEQFF TGTGCCATCAGTGAGGGTGGGCTAGCCGACAATGAGCAGTTCTTC
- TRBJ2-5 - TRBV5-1 CASSWGEETQYF TGCGCCAGCAGCTGGGGGGAAGAGACCCAGTACTTC
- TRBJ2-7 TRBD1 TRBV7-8 CASRRDRASYEQYF TGTGCCAGCAGACGGGACAGGGCGAGCTACGAGCAGTACTTC
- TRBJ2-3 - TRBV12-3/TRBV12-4 CANHVPGPTDTQYF TGTGCCAACCATGTACCGGGGCCCACAGATACGCAGTATTTT
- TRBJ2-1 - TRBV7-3 CASSPMSGSYNEQFF TGTGCCAGCAGCCCTATGTCGGGAAGCTACAATGAGCAGTTCTTC